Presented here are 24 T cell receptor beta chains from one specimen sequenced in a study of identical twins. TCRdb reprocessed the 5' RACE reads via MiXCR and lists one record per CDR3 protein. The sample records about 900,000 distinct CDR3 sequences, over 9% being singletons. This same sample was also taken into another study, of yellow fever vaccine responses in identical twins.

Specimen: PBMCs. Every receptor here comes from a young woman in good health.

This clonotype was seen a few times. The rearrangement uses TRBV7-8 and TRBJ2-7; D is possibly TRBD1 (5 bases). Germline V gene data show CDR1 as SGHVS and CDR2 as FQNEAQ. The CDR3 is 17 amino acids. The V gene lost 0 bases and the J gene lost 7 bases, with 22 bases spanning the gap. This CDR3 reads CASSLALDTGWAIEQYF. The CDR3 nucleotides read TGTGCCAGCAGCTTAGCGTTGGACACTGGTTGGGCTATAGAGCAGTACTTC.

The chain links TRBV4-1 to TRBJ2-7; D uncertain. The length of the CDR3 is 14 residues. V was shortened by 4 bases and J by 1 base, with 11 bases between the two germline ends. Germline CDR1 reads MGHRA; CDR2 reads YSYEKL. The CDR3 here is CASSPRALSYEQYV. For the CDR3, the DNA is TGCGCCAGCAGCCCCCGAGCGCTGTCCTACGAGCAGTACGTC.

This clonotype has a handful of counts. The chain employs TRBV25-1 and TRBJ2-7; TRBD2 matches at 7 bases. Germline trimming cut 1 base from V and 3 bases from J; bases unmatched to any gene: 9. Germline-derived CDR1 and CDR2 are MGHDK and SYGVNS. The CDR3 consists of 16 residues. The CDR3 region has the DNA TGTGCCAGCAGTGAATCTTCCGCCGGGGGGAACTACGAGCAGTACTTC. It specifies CASSESSAGGNYEQYF.

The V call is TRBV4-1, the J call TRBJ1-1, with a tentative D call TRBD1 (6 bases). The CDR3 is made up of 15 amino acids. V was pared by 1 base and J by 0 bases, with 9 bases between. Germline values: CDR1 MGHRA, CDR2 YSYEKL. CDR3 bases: TGCGCCAGCAGCCAAGTCCAGGGGATGAACACTGAAGCTTTCTTT. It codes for CASSQVQGMNTEAFF.

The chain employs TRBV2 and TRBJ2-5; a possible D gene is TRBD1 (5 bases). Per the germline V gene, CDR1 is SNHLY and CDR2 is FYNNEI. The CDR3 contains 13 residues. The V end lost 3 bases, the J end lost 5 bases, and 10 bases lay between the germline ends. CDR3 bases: TGTGCCAGCAGTGAGTCCAGGGCTGAGACCCAGTACTTC. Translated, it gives CASSESRAETQYF. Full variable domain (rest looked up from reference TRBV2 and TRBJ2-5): EPEVTQTPSHQVTQMGQEVILRCVPISNHLYFYWYRQILGQKVEFLVSFYNNEISEKSEIFDDQFSVERPDGSNFTLKIRSTKLEDSAMYFCASSESRAETQYFGPGTRLLVL.

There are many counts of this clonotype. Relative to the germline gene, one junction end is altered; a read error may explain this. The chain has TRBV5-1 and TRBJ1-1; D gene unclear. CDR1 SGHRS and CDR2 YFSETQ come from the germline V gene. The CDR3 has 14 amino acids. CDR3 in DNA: TGTGCCAGCAGTTTTGGGCAGCTGAACACTGAAGCTTTCTTT. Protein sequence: CASSFGQLNTEAFF. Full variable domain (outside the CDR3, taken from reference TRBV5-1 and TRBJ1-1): KAGVTQTPRYLIKTRGQQVTLSCSPISGHRSVSWYQQTPGQGLQFLFEYFSETQRNKGNFPGRFSGRQFSNSRSEMNVSTLELGDSALYLCASSFGQLNTEAFFGQGTRLTVV.

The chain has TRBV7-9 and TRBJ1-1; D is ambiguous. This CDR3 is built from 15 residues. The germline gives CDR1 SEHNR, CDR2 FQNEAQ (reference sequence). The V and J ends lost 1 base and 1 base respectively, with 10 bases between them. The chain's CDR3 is CASSLVGRSNTEAFF. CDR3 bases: TGTGCCAGCAGCTTAGTCGGACGGTCGAACACTGAAGCTTTCTTT.

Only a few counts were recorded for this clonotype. The CDR3 DNA follows: TGTGCCAGCAGTTTGGCGGGAGGGCCCCGGGAGCTGTTTTTT. It encodes CASSLAGGPRELFF. The rearrangement links TRBV12-3 or TRBV12-4 to TRBJ2-2, with 9 bases identical to TRBD2. The length of the CDR3 is 14 residues. V trimming: 3 bases; J trimming: 9 bases; junction bases outside the gene matches: 5.

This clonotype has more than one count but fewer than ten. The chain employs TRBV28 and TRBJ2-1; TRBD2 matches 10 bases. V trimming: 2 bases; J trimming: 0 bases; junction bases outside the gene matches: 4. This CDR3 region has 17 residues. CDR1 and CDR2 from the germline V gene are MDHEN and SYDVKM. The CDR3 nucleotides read TGTGCCAGCAGTTTAAATCTAGCGGGGGTCTCCTACAATGAGCAGTTCTTC. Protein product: CASSLNLAGVSYNEQFF.

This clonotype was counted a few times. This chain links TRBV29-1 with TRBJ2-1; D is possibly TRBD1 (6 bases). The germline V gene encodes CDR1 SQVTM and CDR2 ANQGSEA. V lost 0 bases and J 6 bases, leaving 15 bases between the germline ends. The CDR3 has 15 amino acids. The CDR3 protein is CSVEDRGRDINEQFF. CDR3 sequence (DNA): TGCAGCGTTGAAGATCGCGGCAGGGACATCAATGAGCAGTTCTTC.

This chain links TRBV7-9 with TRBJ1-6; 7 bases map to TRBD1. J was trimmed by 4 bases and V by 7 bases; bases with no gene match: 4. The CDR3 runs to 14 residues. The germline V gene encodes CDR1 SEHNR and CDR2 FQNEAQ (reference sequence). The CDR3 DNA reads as TGTGCCAGCACCGCGGGACAGTATAATTCACCCCTCCACTTT. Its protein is CASTAGQYNSPLHF.

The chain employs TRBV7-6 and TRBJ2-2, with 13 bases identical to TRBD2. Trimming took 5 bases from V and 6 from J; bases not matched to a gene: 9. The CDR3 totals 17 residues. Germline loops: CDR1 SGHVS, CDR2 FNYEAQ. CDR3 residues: CASSPAGLAGKSGELFF. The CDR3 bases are TGTGCCAGCAGCCCAGCGGGACTAGCGGGAAAATCCGGGGAGCTGTTTTTT.

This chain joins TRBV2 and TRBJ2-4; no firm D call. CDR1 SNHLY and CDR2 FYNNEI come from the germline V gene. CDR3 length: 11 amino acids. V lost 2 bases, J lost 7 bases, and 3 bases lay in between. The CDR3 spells CASSEMNIQYF. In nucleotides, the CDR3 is TGTGCCAGCAGTGAAATGAACATTCAGTACTTC.

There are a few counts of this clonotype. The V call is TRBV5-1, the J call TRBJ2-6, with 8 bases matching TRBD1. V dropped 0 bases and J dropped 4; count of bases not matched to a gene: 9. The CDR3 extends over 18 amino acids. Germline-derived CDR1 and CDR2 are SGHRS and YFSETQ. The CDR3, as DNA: TGCGCCAGCAGCTTGGCCACTCAGACAGGGGCCGGGGCCAACGTCCTGACTTTC. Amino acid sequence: CASSLATQTGAGANVLTF.

The CDR3 bases are TGTGCCACCAGTGGGGGCAGGGGAGGCAATCAGCCCCAGCATTTT. Its translation is CATSGGRGGNQPQHF. The rearrangement uses TRBV24-1 and TRBJ1-5; TRBD1 is a possible D gene (6 bases). The germline V gene encodes CDR1 KGHDR and CDR2 SFDVKD. This CDR3 is 15 amino acids long. The ends were cut back, 5 bases at V and 2 bases at J, with 12 bases in the middle.

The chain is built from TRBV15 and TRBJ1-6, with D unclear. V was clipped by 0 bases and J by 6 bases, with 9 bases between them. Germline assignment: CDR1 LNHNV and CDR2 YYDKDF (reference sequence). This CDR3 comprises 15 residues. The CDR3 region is CATSREGGFNSPLHF. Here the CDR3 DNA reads TGTGCCACCAGCAGAGAGGGCGGATTTAATTCACCCCTCCACTTT.

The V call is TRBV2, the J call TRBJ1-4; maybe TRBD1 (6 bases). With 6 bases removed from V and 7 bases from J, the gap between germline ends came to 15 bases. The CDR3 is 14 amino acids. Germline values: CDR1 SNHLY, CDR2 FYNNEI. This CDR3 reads CASSEQGGGEKLFF. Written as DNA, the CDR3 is TGTGCCAGCAGCGAACAGGGTGGGGGTGAAAAACTGTTTTTT.

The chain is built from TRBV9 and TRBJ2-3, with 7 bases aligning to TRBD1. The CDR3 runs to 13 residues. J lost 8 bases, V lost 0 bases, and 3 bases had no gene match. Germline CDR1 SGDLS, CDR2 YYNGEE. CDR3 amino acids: CASSVGDSGTQYF. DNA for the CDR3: TGTGCCAGCAGCGTAGGGGACAGCGGTACGCAGTATTTT.

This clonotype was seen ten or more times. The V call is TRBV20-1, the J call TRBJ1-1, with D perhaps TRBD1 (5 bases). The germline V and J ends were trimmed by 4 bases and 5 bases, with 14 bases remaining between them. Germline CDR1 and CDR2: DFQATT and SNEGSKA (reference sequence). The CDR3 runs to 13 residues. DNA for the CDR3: TGCAGTGCTAATCCCAGGGTGTATACTGAAGCTTTCTTT. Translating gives CSANPRVYTEAFF.

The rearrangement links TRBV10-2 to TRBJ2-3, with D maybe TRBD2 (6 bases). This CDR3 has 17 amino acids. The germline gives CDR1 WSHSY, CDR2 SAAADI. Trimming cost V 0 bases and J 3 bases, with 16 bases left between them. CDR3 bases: TGCGCCAGCAGTGAGTCGAGGGCCCGGCGGGATACAGATACGCAGTATTTT. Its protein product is CASSESRARRDTDTQYF.

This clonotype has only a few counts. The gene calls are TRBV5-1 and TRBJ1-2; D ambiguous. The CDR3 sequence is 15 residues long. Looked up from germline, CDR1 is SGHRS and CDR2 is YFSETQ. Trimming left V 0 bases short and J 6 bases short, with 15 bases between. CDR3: CASSLDAPVPHGYTF. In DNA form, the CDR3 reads TGCGCCAGCAGCTTGGACGCGCCAGTCCCCCATGGCTACACCTTC.

CDR3 protein: CASSKPRDSSLNEQFF. The DNA for the CDR3 is TGCGCCAGCAGCAAACCCCGGGACAGCAGCCTCAATGAGCAGTTCTTC. The V call is TRBV5-1, the J call TRBJ2-1; TRBD1 aligns across 7 bases. After removal of 4 bases from V and 6 bases from J, the junction contained 13 bases not matched to a gene. Germline assignment: CDR1 SGHRS and CDR2 YFSETQ. This CDR3 spans 16 amino acids.

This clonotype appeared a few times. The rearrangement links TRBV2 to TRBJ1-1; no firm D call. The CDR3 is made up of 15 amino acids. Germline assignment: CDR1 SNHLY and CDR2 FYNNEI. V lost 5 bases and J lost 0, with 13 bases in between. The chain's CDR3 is CASSKETTMNTEAFF. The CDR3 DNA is TGTGCCAGCAGTAAGGAAACCACAATGAACACTGAAGCTTTCTTT.

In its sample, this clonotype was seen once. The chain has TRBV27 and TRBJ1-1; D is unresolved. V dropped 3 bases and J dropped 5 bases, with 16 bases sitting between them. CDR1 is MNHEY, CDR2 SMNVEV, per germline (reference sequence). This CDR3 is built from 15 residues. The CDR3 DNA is TGTGCCAGCAGTTTTCTGGGTAGTTCACAAACTGAAGCTTTCTTT. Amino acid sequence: CASSFLGSSQTEAFF.